This T cell receptor beta chain was profiled in a study of T cells after yellow fever vaccination. MiXCR, applied by TCRdb to the 5' RACE reads, yields one record per CDR3 protein. The top ten hold 15% of the sample, which has around 40,000 distinct CDR3 sequences, roughly 7% seen once. This clonotype was seen at least ten times. The CDR3 consists of 14 residues. With 5 bases removed from V and 1 base from J, the gap between germline ends came to 11 bases. The germline V gene has CDR1 LNHNV and CDR2 YYDKDF (reference sequence). Study findings and constraints: Post-booster reappearance was seen for most primary-vaccination clones (just under 97% CD4, around 90% CD8). Secondary responses were weaker yet peaked faster, day 5 versus 15.

Sequences were derived from CD8+ T cells not binding an NS4B(214-222) dextramer, sorted from PBMCs, sampled 45 days after the yellow fever booster vaccination. The J gene is TRBJ1-2, the V gene TRBV15; perhaps TRBD1 as D (5 bases). The source of this sequence is a man under 40 who received the YFV17D yellow fever vaccine. Here the CDR3 reads CATSDGGSNYGYTF. For the CDR3, the DNA is TGTGCCACCAGCGATGGGGGGAGTAACTATGGCTACACCTTC.